A selection of T cell receptor beta chains follows, all from one sample in a study of OX40 agonist ivuxolimab in advanced cancers. The data were produced by immunoSEQ multiplex PCR, yet TCRdb's version contains in-frame clones alone and is incomplete. This sample yields tens of thousands of clones, of which 82% are seen a single time; around 5% belongs to the top ten. Source: CD4+ or CD8+ T cells sorted from blood, taken in a trial of the OX40 agonist ivuxolimab. These receptors were collected from an adult with an advanced solid tumor such as melanoma, head and neck, liver or kidney cancer. CDR3s include the opening cysteine and the closing phenylalanine or tryptophan. D genes are given only for firm matches. The size entry is marked missing in some rows and otherwise reads once, few, many or a size class.

>TRBV5-6|.|TRBJ2-3|.
CASSLEGADTQYF
TGTGCCAGCAGCTTGGAGGGCGCAGATACGCAGTATTTT
>TRBV28|.|TRBJ1-5|.
CASSFVGNQPQHF
TGTGCCAGCAGTTTTGTGGGAAATCAGCCCCAGCATTTT
>TRBV27|.|TRBJ1-3|.
CASGSTWGSGNTIYF
TGTGCCAGTGGGAGTACCTGGGGCTCTGGAAACACCATATATTTT
>TRBV6-5|TRBD1|TRBJ2-5|.
CASTTGTGERTQYF
TGTGCCAGCACGACCGGGACAGGGGAAAGGACCCAGTACTTC
>TRBV9|.|TRBJ1-4|.
CASSVGVDRLAEKLFF
TGTGCCAGCAGCGTAGGTGTCGACAGGTTGGCTGAAAAACTGTTTTTT
>TRBV5-1|.|TRBJ2-1|.
CASSLDSSYNEQFF
TGCGCCAGCAGCTTGGACAGCTCCTACAATGAGCAGTTCTTC
>TRBV15|.|TRBJ1-6|.
CATSRQGYNSPLHF
TGTGCCACCAGCAGACAGGGTTATAATTCACCCCTCCACTTT
>TRBV20-1|.|TRBJ1-2|.
CSADDNYGYTF
TGCAGCGCGGACGACAACTATGGCTACACCTTC
>TRBV5-1|TRBD1|TRBJ2-2|.
CASSPDRANTGELFF
TGCGCCAGCAGTCCGGACAGGGCTAACACCGGGGAGCTGTTTTTT
>TRBV7-8|TRBD2|TRBJ2-1|.
CASSRWASGGSTYNEQFF
TGTGCCAGCAGCCGGTGGGCTAGCGGGGGGTCCACCTACAATGAGCAGTTCTTC
>TRBV5-1|TRBD1|TRBJ1-4|.
CASSLAIAAPGQLDATNEKLFF
TGCGCCAGCAGCTTGGCCATAGCAGCCCCGGGACAGCTGGACGCAACTAATGAAAAACTGTTTTTT
>TRBV29-1|.|TRBJ2-1|.
CSAYLGYNEQFF
TGCAGCGCCTACTTAGGGTACAATGAGCAGTTCTTC
>TRBV6-5|.|TRBJ1-5|.
CASSYVDSNQPQHF
TGTGCCAGCAGTTACGTAGATAGCAATCAGCCCCAGCATTTT
>TRBV11-2|.|TRBJ2-7|.
CASSLESDRAYEQYF
TGTGCCAGCAGCTTAGAGTCCGACAGAGCCTACGAGCAGTACTTC
>TRBV2|.|TRBJ1-2|few
CASSDGYTF
TGTGCCAGCAGTGATGGCTACACCTTC
>TRBV6-5|.|TRBJ2-1|few
CASKWINEQFF
TGTGCCAGCAAATGGATCAATGAGCAGTTCTTC
>TRBV5-1|.|TRBJ2-3|.
CASGHGLSTDTQYF
TGCGCCAGCGGGCATGGTCTCAGCACAGATACGCAGTATTTT
>TRBV5-6|.|TRBJ1-1|.
CASSAGGTTEAFF
TGTGCCAGCAGCGCCGGGGGAACCACTGAAGCTTTCTTT
>TRBV19|.|TRBJ1-4|.
CATGGSTNEKLFF
TGTGCCACAGGAGGGAGTACTAATGAAAAACTGTTTTTT
>TRBV5-1|TRBD1|TRBJ1-1|.
CASSPQFGTGIEAFF
TGCGCCAGCAGCCCACAATTCGGGACAGGGATTGAAGCTTTCTTT
>TRBV20-1|.|TRBJ2-1|.
CSASEVGEQFF
TGCAGTGCTAGTGAGGTTGGTGAGCAGTTCTTC
>TRBV29-1|.|TRBJ2-6|.
CSVIDGRSGANVLTF
TGCAGCGTGATTGACGGGCGCTCTGGGGCCAACGTCCTGACTTTC
>TRBV21-1|.|TRBJ2-7|.
CASSKRPGGAEQYF
TGTGCCAGCAGCAAAAGACCAGGAGGAGCCGAGCAGTACTTC
>TRBV7-8|.|TRBJ2-7|.
CASQQGIKEGEQYF
TGTGCCAGCCAACAGGGAATTAAGGAAGGCGAGCAGTACTTC
>TRBV19|.|TRBJ1-4|.
CASSIDPASGEKLFF
TGTGCCAGTAGTATAGATCCGGCATCGGGAGAAAAACTGTTTTTT
>TRBV7-6|.|TRBJ2-5|.
CASSPGAVQQETQYF
TGTGCCAGCAGCCCAGGCGCTGTACAACAAGAGACCCAGTACTTC
>TRBV7-2|.|TRBJ1-2|few
CASSPGAGGGYTF
TGTGCCAGCAGCCCAGGGGCAGGAGGTGGCTACACCTTC
>TRBV5-5|.|TRBJ1-4|.
CASAEEARNEKLFF
TGTGCCAGCGCTGAAGAGGCAAGGAATGAAAAACTGTTTTTT
>TRBV5-6|TRBD1|TRBJ2-5|.
CASSLGQGVETQYF
TGTGCCAGCAGCCTGGGACAGGGCGTAGAGACCCAGTACTTC
>TRBV5-1|.|TRBJ2-3|.
CASSLSGVGTDTQYF
TGCGCCAGCAGCTTGTCGGGGGTCGGCACAGATACGCAGTATTTT
>TRBV10-3|.|TRBJ1-2|.
CAISEGGDNYGYTF
TGTGCCATCAGTGAAGGGGGAGATAACTATGGCTACACCTTC
>TRBV6-6|.|TRBJ2-5|.
CASSLGQGVLETQYF
TGTGCCAGCAGTTTAGGTCAGGGAGTGTTAGAGACCCAGTACTTC
>TRBV27|.|TRBJ1-5|.
CASSHHGTDASISNQPQHF
TGTGCCAGCAGCCACCATGGGACGGATGCCTCCATTAGCAATCAGCCCCAGCATTTT
>TRBV6-1|.|TRBJ1-5|few
CASSLVRQPQHF
TGTGCCAGCAGCCTCGTCAGGCAGCCCCAGCATTTT
>TRBV19|.|TRBJ1-2|.
CASSIQGGGYTF
TGTGCCAGTAGTATACAGGGTGGTGGCTACACCTTC